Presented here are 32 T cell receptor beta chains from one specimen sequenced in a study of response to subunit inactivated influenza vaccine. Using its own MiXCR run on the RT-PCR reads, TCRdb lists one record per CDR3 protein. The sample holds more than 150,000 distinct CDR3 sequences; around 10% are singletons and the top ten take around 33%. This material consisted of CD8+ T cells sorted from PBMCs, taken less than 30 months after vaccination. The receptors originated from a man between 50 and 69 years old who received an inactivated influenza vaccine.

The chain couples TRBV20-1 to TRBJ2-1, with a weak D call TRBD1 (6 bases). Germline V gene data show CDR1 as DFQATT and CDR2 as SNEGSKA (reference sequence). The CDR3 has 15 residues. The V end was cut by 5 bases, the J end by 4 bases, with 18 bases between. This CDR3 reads CSAPRGPPEYNEQFF. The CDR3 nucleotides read TGCAGTGCTCCCAGGGGTCCCCCCGAGTACAATGAGCAGTTCTTC.

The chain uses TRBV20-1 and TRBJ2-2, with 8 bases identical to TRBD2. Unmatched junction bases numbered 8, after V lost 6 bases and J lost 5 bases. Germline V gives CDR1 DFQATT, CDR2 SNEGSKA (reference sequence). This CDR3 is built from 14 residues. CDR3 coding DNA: TGCAGTGCCGAAGGGACTAGAGGTACCGGGGAGCTGTTTTTT. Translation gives CSAEGTRGTGELFF.

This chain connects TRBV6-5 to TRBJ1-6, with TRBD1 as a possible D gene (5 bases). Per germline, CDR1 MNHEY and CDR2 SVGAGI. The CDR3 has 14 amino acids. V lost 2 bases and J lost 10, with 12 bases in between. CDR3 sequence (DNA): TGTGCCAGCAGTTACCGAGGGGCCGAGTCACCCCTCCACTTT. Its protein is CASSYRGAESPLHF.

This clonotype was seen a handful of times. The CDR3 DNA follows: TGTGCCACCAGTGCCCGACAGGGGGCGAATGGCTACACCTTC. Translation: CATSARQGANGYTF. The chain joins TRBV24-1 to TRBJ1-2; TRBD1 aligns across 10 bases. This CDR3 has 14 amino acids. With V trimmed by 5 bases and J by 6 bases, 5 bases remained unmatched. Germline CDR1 KGHDR, CDR2 SFDVKD.

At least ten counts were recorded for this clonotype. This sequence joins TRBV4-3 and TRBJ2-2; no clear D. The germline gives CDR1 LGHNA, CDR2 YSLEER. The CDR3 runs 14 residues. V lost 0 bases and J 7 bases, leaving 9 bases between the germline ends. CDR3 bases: TGCGCCAGCAGCCAAGACGACGAAGGCGGGGAGCTGTTTTTT. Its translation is CASSQDDEGGELFF.

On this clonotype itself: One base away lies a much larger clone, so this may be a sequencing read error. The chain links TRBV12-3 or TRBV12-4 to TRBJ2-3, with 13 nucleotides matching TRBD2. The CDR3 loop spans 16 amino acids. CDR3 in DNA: TGTTCCAGCAGTATAACTAGCGGGGGGGCAACAGATACGCAGTATTTT. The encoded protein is CSSSITSGGATDTQYF.

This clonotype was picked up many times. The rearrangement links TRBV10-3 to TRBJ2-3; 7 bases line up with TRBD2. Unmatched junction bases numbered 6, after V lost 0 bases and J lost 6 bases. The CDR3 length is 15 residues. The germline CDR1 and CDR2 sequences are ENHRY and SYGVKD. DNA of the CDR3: TGTGCCATCAGTGAGTCTGGCGGGAGTGGGGATACGCAGTATTTT. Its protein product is CAISESGGSGDTQYF.

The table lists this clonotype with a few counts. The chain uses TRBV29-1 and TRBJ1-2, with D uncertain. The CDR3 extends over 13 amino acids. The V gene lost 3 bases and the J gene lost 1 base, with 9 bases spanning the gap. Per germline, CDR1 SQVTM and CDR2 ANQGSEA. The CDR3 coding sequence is TGCAGCGTTGACATGGGGAGTAACTATGGCTACACCTTC. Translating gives CSVDMGSNYGYTF.

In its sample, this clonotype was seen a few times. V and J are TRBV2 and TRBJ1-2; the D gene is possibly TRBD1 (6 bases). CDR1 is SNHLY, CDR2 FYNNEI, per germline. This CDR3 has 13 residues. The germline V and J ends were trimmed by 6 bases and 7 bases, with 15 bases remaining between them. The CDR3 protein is CASRGPGDSGYTF. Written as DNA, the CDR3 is TGTGCCAGCAGAGGACCAGGGGATAGTGGCTACACCTTC.

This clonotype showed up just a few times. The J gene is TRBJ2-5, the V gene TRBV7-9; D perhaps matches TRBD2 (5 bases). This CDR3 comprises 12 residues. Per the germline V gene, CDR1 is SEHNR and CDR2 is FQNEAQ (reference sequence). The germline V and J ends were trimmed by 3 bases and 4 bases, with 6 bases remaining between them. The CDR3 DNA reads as TGTGCCAGCAGCTTTGCGGGAGAGACCCAGTACTTC. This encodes CASSFAGETQYF.

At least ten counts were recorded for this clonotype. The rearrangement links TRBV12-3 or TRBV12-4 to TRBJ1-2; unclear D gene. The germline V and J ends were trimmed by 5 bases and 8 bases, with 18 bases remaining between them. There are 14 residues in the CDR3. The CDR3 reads CASSPLGIMGGYTF. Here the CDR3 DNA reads TGTGCCAGCAGTCCTTTGGGGATCATGGGCGGCTACACCTTC.

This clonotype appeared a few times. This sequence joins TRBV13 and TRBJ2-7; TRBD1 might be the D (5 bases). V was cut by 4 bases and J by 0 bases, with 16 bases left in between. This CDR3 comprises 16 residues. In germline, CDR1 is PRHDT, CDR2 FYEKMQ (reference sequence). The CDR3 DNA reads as TGTGCCAGCAGCTCTATTGCAGGGAAGAGCTCCTACGAGCAGTACTTC. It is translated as CASSSIAGKSSYEQYF.

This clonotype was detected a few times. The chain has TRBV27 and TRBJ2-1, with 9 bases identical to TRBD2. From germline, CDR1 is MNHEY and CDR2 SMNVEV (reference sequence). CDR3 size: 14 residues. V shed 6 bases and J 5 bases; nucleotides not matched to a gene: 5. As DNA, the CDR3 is TGTGCCAGCAGGGGGACTAGCACCCACAATGAGCAGTTCTTC. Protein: CASRGTSTHNEQFF.

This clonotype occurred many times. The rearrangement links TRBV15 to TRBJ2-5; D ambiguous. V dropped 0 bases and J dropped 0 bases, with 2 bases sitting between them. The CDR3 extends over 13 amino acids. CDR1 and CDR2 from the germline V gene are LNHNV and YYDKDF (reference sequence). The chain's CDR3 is CATSREYQETQYF. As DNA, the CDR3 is TGTGCCACCAGCAGAGAATACCAAGAGACCCAGTACTTC.

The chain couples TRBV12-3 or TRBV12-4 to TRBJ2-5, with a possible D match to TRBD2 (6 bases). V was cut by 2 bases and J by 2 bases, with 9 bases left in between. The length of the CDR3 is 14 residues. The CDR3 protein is CASSLTGEQETQYF. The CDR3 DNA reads TGTGCCAGCAGTTTAACGGGGGAACAAGAGACCCAGTACTTC.

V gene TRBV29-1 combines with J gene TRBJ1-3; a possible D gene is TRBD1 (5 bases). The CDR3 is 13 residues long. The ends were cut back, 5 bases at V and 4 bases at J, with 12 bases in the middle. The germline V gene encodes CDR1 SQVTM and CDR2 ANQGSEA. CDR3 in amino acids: CSVIGGSGNTIYF. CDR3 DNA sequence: TGCAGCGTTATTGGGGGATCCGGAAACACCATATATTTT.

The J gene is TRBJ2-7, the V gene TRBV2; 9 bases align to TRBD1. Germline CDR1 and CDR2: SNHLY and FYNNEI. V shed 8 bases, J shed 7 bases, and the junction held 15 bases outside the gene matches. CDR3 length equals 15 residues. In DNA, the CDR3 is TGTGCCAGCCTTGTCGGGACAGGGAGTAGGTATGAGCAGTACTTC. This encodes CASLVGTGSRYEQYF.

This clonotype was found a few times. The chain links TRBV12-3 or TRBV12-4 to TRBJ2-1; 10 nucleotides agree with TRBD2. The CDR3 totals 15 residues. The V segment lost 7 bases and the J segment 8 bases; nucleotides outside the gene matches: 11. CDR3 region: CASTLLAGGFHEQFF. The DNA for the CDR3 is TGTGCCAGCACCCTATTAGCGGGAGGTTTCCATGAGCAGTTCTTC.

CDR3 sequence (DNA): TGTGCCAGCAGCTTCTACCGACAGGGGGCGGGGACCGGGGAGCTGTTTTTT. This translates into CASSFYRQGAGTGELFF. The J gene is TRBJ2-2, the V gene TRBV11-2, with 10 bases aligning to TRBD1. V lost 3 bases and J lost 5; bases outside the gene matches: 9. Per the germline V gene, CDR1 is SGHAT and CDR2 is FQNNGV. The CDR3 sequence is 17 residues long.

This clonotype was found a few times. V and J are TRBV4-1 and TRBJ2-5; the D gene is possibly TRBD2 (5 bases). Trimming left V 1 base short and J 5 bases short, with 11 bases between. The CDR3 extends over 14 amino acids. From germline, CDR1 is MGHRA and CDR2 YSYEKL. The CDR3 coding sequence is TGCGCCAGCAGCCAAGTGGGAGAAGCGGAGACCCAGTACTTC. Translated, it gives CASSQVGEAETQYF.

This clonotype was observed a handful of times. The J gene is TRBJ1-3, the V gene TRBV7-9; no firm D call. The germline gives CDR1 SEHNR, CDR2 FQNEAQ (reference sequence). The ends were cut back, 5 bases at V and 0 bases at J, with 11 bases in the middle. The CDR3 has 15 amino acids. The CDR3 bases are TGTGCCAGCAGCGAGACCCCCAGCTCTGGAAACACCATATATTTT. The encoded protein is CASSETPSSGNTIYF.

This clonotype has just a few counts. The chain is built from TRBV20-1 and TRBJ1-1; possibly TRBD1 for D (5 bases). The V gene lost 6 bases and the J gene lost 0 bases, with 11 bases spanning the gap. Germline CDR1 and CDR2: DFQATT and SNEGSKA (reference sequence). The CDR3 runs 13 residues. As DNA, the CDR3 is TGCAGTGCCGACAGAGTCATGAACACTGAAGCTTTCTTT. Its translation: CSADRVMNTEAFF.

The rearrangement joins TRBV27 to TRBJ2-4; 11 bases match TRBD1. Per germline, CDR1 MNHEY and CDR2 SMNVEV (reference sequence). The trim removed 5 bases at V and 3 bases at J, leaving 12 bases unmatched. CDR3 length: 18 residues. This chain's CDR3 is CASSPHPPGTGGKNIQYF. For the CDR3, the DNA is TGTGCCAGCAGTCCCCACCCACCCGGGACAGGGGGCAAAAACATTCAGTACTTC.

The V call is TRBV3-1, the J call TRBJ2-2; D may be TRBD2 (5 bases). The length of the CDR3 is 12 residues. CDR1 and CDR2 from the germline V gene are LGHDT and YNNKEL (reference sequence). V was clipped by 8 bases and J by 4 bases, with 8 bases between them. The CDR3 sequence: CASSRVTGELFF. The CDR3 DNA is TGTGCCAGCTCGAGGGTCACCGGGGAGCTGTTTTTT. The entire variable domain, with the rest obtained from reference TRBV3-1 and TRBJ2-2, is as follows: DTAVSQTPKYLVTQMGNDKSIKCEQNLGHDTMYWYKQDSKKFLKIMFSYNNKELIINETVPNRFSPKSPDKAHLNLHINSLELGDSAVYFCASSRVTGELFFGEGSRLTVL.

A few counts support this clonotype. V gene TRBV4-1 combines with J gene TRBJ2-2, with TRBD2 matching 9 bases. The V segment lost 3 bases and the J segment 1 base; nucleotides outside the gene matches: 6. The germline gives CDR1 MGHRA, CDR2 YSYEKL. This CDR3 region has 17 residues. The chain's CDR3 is CASSQGGLALNTGELFF. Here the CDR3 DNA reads TGCGCCAGCAGCCAGGGAGGACTAGCGTTGAACACCGGGGAGCTGTTTTTT.

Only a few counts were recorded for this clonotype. The DNA of the CDR3 is TGTGCCAGCAGCTTAGCCCCGGGCCTAGGGGATGGCTACACCTTC. It encodes CASSLAPGLGDGYTF. The V and J genes are TRBV7-9 and TRBJ1-2; TRBD1 might be the D (5 bases). In germline, CDR1 is SEHNR, CDR2 FQNEAQ (reference sequence). V dropped 0 bases and J dropped 6 bases, with 14 bases sitting between them. The CDR3 extends over 15 amino acids.

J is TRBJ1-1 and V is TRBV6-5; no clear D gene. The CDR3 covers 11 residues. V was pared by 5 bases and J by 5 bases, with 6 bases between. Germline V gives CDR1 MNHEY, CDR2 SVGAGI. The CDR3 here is CASSHSTEAFF. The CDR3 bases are TGTGCCAGCAGTCATAGTACTGAAGCTTTCTTT.

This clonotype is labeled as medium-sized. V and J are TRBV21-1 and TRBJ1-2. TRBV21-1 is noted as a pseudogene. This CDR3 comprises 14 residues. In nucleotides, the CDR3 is TGTGCCAGCAGCCTGCTTATAACGCAAGGAATCTACACCTTC. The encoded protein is CASSLLITQGIYTF.

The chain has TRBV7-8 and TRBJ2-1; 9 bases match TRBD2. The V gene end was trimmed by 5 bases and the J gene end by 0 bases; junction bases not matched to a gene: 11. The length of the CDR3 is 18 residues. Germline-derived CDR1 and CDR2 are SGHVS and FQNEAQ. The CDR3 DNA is TGTGCCAGCAGCCCCCAGGCTAGCGGGGCAAGCTCCTACAATGAGCAGTTCTTC. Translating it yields CASSPQASGASSYNEQFF.

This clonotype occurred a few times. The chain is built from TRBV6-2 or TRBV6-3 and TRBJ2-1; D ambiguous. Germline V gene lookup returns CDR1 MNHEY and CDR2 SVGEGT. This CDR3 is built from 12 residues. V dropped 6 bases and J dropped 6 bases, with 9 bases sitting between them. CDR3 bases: TGTGCCAGCAGGAAGGTAACCAATGAGCAGTTCTTC. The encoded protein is CASRKVTNEQFF.

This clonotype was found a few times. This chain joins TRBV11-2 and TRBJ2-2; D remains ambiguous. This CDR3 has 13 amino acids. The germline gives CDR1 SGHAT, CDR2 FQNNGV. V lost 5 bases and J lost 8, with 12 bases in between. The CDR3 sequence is CASSQDGFGELFF. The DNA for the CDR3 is TGTGCCAGCAGCCAGGACGGTTTTGGGGAGCTGTTTTTT.

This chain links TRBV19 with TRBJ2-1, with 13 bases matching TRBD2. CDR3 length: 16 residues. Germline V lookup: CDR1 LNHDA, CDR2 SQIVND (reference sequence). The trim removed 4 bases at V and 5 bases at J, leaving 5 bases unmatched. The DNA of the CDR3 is TGTGCCAGTAGTAGGGGGACTAGCGGGACGCACAATGAGCAGTTCTTC. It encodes CASSRGTSGTHNEQFF.